Listed below are T cell receptor beta chains from one sample, sequenced in a study of T cell changes during pregnancy in multiple sclerosis. Sequenced by immunoSEQ multiplex PCR; TCRdb stores in-frame clones only, minus some. The data contain approximately 13,000 clones, around 94% of them singletons. Sequenced material: CD4+ T cells from peripheral blood mononuclear cells, taken before pregnancy. The source is a female donor with multiple sclerosis, enrolled in a pregnancy study. Both conserved end residues are part of each CDR3. A D gene is named only where the DNA matches it firmly. Only part of the rows carry a size: once, few, many, or a class if the clone is expanded.

TRBD1	TRBV6-1	TRBJ1-3	-	TGTGCCAGCAGAACCGGGACAGGGGTTAACACCATATATTTT	CASRTGTGVNTIYF
-	TRBV9	TRBJ2-7	-	TGTGCCAGCAGCGTCTCCGGGACACAGAGCTCCTACGAGCAGTACTTC	CASSVSGTQSSYEQYF
-	TRBV11-2	TRBJ2-7	-	TGTGCCAGCCTCCCACCGGGGGCCTACGAGCAGTACTTC	CASLPPGAYEQYF
TRBD1	TRBV9	TRBJ2-2	-	TGTGCCAGCAGCGTAGGGGCAGGGGGTAACACCGGGGAGCTGTTTTTT	CASSVGAGGNTGELFF
TRBD1	TRBV18	TRBJ1-2	few	TGTGCCACCGCAAAAGGACAGGGGGATGGTAGTGGCTACACCTTC	CATAKGQGDGSGYTF
TRBD2	TRBV7-9	TRBJ2-7	-	TGTGCCAGCAGCTTAGAACTAGCGTGGTACGAGCAGTACTTC	CASSLELAWYEQYF
-	TRBV1	TRBJ2-1	-	TGCACCAGCAGCCAAGAGGGAACTAGCGGGGGGTTCCCCACACACGATGAGCAGTTCTTC	CTSSQEGTSGGFPTHDEQFF
TRBD2	TRBV6-6	TRBJ2-6	-	TGTGCCAGCGGGGGGGGGATCTCTGGGGCCAACGTCCTGACTTTC	CASGGGISGANVLTF
TRBD2	TRBV5-6	TRBJ2-1	-	TGTGCCAGCAGCCCCAGGGCTAGCGGGGGTGAGCAGTTCTTC	CASSPRASGGEQFF
TRBD2	TRBV4-1	TRBJ2-3	-	TGCGCCAGCAGCCAACCGACTAGCGGGGGGGCAAGAGATACGCAGTATTTT	CASSQPTSGGARDTQYF
TRBD2	TRBV5-1	TRBJ2-5	-	TGCGCCAGCAGCTTGGCCTCCGGCGGGGGTGGGATAAAGACCCAGTACTTC	CASSLASGGGGIKTQYF
TRBD1	TRBV6-1	TRBJ1-5	-	TGTGCCAGCAGTGAAGACAGGGGGCAGCCCCAGCATTTT	CASSEDRGQPQHF
-	TRBV5-1	TRBJ2-3	-	TGCGCCAGCAGCCAACAACGGGGGGCTGGCACAGATACGCAGTATTTT	CASSQQRGAGTDTQYF
-	TRBV27	TRBJ2-3	-	TGTGCCAGCAGTTCAGCAGGGATCCCTAAGCCCACAGATACGCAGTATTTT	CASSSAGIPKPTDTQYF